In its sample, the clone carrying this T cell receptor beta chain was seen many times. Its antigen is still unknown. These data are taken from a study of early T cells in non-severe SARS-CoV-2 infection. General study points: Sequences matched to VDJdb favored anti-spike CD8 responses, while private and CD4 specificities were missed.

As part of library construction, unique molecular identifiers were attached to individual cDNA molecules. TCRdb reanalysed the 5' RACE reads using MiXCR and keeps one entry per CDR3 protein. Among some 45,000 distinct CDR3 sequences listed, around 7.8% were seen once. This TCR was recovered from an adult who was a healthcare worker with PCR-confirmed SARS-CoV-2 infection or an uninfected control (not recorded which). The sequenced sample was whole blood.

For the CDR3, the DNA is TGTGCCAGCAGTTTCGACAGTCGGGGTCACCAGTACTTC. It yields the protein CASSFDSRGHQYF. The chain employs TRBV12-3 or TRBV12-4 and TRBJ2-5; D tentatively reads TRBD1 or TRBD2 (5 bases each). V dropped 3 bases and J dropped 10 bases, with 15 bases sitting between them. This CDR3 has 13 amino acids.